The next 28 T cell receptor beta chains were all read from a single sample in a study of T cell responses to AZD1222 COVID-19 vaccine. The assay was immunoSEQ multiplex PCR, and TCRdb's table has in-frame clones only and misses some. The sample records more than 150,000 clones, more than 75% being singletons. The sample here was peripheral blood, taken 28 days after the second AZD1222 dose. The receptors were sampled from an adult who received the AZD1222 COVID-19 vaccine.

This rearrangement joins TRBV7-6 to TRBJ2-2; D unclear. The V and J ends lost 1 base and 6 bases respectively, with 9 bases between them. The CDR3 is made up of 14 amino acids. Germline CDR1 and CDR2: SGHVS and FNYEAQ. CDR3 in DNA: TGTGCCAGCAGCTTAGGCGGCAATGCCGGGGAGCTGTTTTTT. This translates into CASSLGGNAGELFF.

This sequence joins TRBV4-3 and TRBJ2-1; 7 nucleotides match TRBD2. The junction had 17 bases not matched to a gene; V was cut back by 3 bases and J by 9 bases. The CDR3 runs 17 residues. CDR1 and CDR2 from the germline V gene are LGHNA and YSLEER. The CDR3 DNA sequence: TGCGCCAGCAGCCAGGCGTCTTCTGCGGGAGTTTCCAGTGAGCAGTTCTTC. Protein product: CASSQASSAGVSSEQFF.

The chain couples TRBV6-5 to TRBJ2-7, with 11 positions matching TRBD1. Germline values: CDR1 MNHEY, CDR2 SVGAGI. The V gene end was trimmed by 5 bases and the J gene end by 3 bases; junction bases not matched to a gene: 3. The CDR3 loop spans 14 amino acids. The CDR3 here is CASSTGTGGYEQYF. DNA of the CDR3: TGTGCCAGCAGTACGGGGACAGGGGGCTACGAGCAGTACTTC.

In nucleotides, the CDR3 is TGTGCCAGCAGCCCGGACAGGGACCAAGAGACCCAGTACTTC. Translating it yields CASSPDRDQETQYF. The J gene is TRBJ2-5, the V gene TRBV7-9; TRBD1 matches 8 bases. V was clipped by 5 bases and J by 0 bases; unmatched bases: 2. Germline values: CDR1 SEHNR, CDR2 FQNEAQ (reference sequence). This CDR3 spans 14 amino acids.

The count of this clone is one. The rearrangement joins TRBV27 to TRBJ2-4; TRBD1 agrees at 8 bases. From germline, CDR1 is MNHEY and CDR2 SMNVEV (reference sequence). This CDR3 has 16 residues. With V trimmed by 5 bases and J by 0 bases, 6 bases remained unmatched. DNA for the CDR3: TGTGCCAGCAGTCCGTGGACAGGGCTAGCCAAAAACATTCAGTACTTC. Protein: CASSPWTGLAKNIQYF.

The chain links TRBV30 to TRBJ2-7; D is perhaps TRBD1 (5 bases). The CDR3 contains 12 residues. Trimming cost V 4 bases and J 4 bases, with 11 bases left between them. CDR1 is GTSNPN and CDR2 is SVGIG in the germline V gene (reference sequence). For the CDR3, the DNA is TGTGCCTGGACAGGGTGGTTTTACGAGCAGTACTTC. It specifies CAWTGWFYEQYF.

The chain carries TRBV5-1 and TRBJ2-2, with D possibly TRBD2 on 6 matching bases. Germline loops: CDR1 SGHRS, CDR2 YFSETQ. Trimming shortened V by 7 bases and J by 6 bases, and 16 bases separated the two germline ends. This CDR3 contains 14 residues. CDR3 sequence: CASAVGGVAGELFF. As DNA, the CDR3 is TGCGCCAGCGCCGTCGGAGGGGTTGCCGGGGAGCTGTTTTTT.

In this sample, this clone turned up once. V gene TRBV28 combines with J gene TRBJ1-2; D remains unclear. V lost 3 bases, J lost 2 bases, and 13 bases lay in between. Germline-derived CDR1 and CDR2 are MDHEN and SYDVKM. CDR3 size: 15 residues. CDR3 nucleotides: TGTGCCAGCAGTTTGGGCTCCACGGGGAACTATGGCTACACCTTC. This gives the protein CASSLGSTGNYGYTF.

CDR3 region: CATSDYQRGETQYF. In DNA form, the CDR3 reads TGTGCCACCAGTGATTATCAGCGTGGAGAGACCCAGTACTTC. The chain employs TRBV24-1 and TRBJ2-5; D is undetermined. The ends were cut back, 2 bases at V and 4 bases at J, with 10 bases in the middle. Germline V CDR1 and CDR2: KGHDR, SFDVKD. This CDR3 is built from 14 residues.

The chain links TRBV7-2 to TRBJ1-4, with 8 bases that match TRBD1. CDR3 length: 15 amino acids. V lost 5 bases, J lost 3 bases, and 5 bases stayed unmatched. Germline V gene sequence: CDR1 SGHTA, CDR2 FQGNSA. This CDR3 reads CASSQRQGSNEKLFF. The CDR3 bases are TGTGCCAGCAGCCAAAGACAGGGGTCTAATGAAAAACTGTTTTTT.

The chain uses TRBV4-1 and TRBJ2-7, with D possibly matching TRBD1 (6 bases). Germline CDR1 and CDR2: MGHRA and YSYEKL. Trimming stripped 8 bases from V and 5 bases from J, with 13 bases between. The CDR3 runs to 12 residues. The CDR3 here is CASGRGNDEQYF. The CDR3 nucleotides read TGCGCCAGCGGCAGGGGAAACGACGAGCAGTACTTC.

The CDR3 loop is CAWSVGTGAYEQYF. The CDR3 DNA reads TGTGCCTGGAGTGTTGGGACAGGGGCCTACGAGCAGTACTTC. This sequence joins TRBV30 and TRBJ2-7, with 10 nucleotides matching TRBD1. V gave up 0 bases and J gave up 2 bases; unmatched junction bases: 1. Germline values: CDR1 GTSNPN, CDR2 SVGIG (reference sequence). The CDR3 is 14 amino acids.

The chain employs TRBV30 and TRBJ2-5; TRBD2 matches 7 bases. J was trimmed by 5 bases and V by 1 base; bases with no gene match: 1. CDR1 is GTSNPN and CDR2 is SVGIG in the germline V gene (reference sequence). This CDR3 spans 12 amino acids. The CDR3 loop reads CAWSAGGETQYF. CDR3 DNA sequence: TGTGCCTGGAGTGCCGGGGGGGAGACCCAGTACTTC.

In nucleotides, the CDR3 is TGTGCCAGCTCACCAGAGGGAATTGGCTACACCTTC. This codes for CASSPEGIGYTF. The chain carries TRBV18 and TRBJ1-2; D uncertain. Trimming shortened V by 2 bases and J by 7 bases, and 8 bases separated the two germline ends. The CDR3 loop spans 12 amino acids. Per germline, CDR1 KGHSH and CDR2 LQKENI.

This chain joins TRBV6-5 and TRBJ1-1; D uncertain. V lost 6 bases and J 4 bases, leaving 12 bases between the germline ends. This CDR3 comprises 13 residues. The germline CDR1 and CDR2 sequences are MNHEY and SVGAGI. CDR3 in DNA: TGTGCCAGCAGAATGGGAAAGGGCACTGAAGCTTTCTTT. It yields the protein CASRMGKGTEAFF.

The chain recombines TRBV3-1 (or the pseudogene TRBV3-2) with TRBJ1-6, with 10 bases aligning to TRBD1. The CDR3 totals 14 residues. The trim removed 0 bases at V and 14 bases at J, leaving 4 bases unmatched. Germline-derived CDR1 and CDR2 are LGHDT and YNNKEL (reference sequence). The CDR3: CASSQETGGRSLHF. CDR3 bases: TGTGCCAGCAGCCAAGAGACAGGGGGCCGGTCCCTCCACTTT.

Of note for this clone: The same CDR3 arises from other DNA sequences in this sample as well. The V and J genes are TRBV30 and TRBJ1-1; D ambiguous. Germline lookup yields CDR1 GTSNPN and CDR2 SVGIG (reference sequence). Trimming cost V 0 bases and J 1 base, with 6 bases left between them. The CDR3 spans 13 residues. The CDR3, as DNA: TGTGCCTGGAGTGTACAAGGGAACACTGAAGCTTTCTTT. This gives the protein CAWSVQGNTEAFF.

The chain couples TRBV18 to TRBJ2-7; 9 bases line up with TRBD2. Trimming took 3 bases from V and 7 from J; bases not matched to a gene: 7. The CDR3 extends over 14 amino acids. Germline-derived CDR1 and CDR2 are KGHSH and LQKENI. The CDR3 reads CASSPGLAGAEQYF. The CDR3 bases are TGTGCCAGCTCACCGGGACTAGCTGGGGCGGAGCAGTACTTC.

The chain couples TRBV5-1 to TRBJ2-1, with TRBD1 matching over 8 bases. Per germline, CDR1 SGHRS and CDR2 YFSETQ. V lost 5 bases and J lost 7; bases outside the gene matches: 11. There are 15 residues in the CDR3. This chain's CDR3 is CASRTGQGGVNEQFF. The CDR3 DNA sequence: TGCGCCAGCAGAACCGGACAGGGTGGGGTTAATGAGCAGTTCTTC.

The chain has TRBV9 and TRBJ1-1; D unclear. Trimming took off 0 bases at V and 0 bases at J, with 6 bases between the two ends. The germline gives CDR1 SGDLS, CDR2 YYNGEE. The CDR3 sequence is 14 residues long. DNA of the CDR3: TGTGCCAGCAGCGTAGGAAATATGAACACTGAAGCTTTCTTT. Its protein is CASSVGNMNTEAFF.

V is TRBV3-1 (or the pseudogene TRBV3-2) and J is TRBJ1-3; D gene ambiguous. Germline V lookup: CDR1 LGHDT, CDR2 YNNKEL (reference sequence). The CDR3 spans 15 residues. The V end lost 4 bases, the J end lost 0 bases, and 10 bases lay between the germline ends. CDR3 in amino acids: CASSPSTGSGNTIYF. The CDR3 DNA reads TGTGCCAGCAGCCCCAGCACGGGCTCTGGAAACACCATATATTTT.

The rearrangement uses TRBV20-1 and TRBJ2-2, with TRBD2 matching over 10 bases. Looked up from germline, CDR1 is DFQATT and CDR2 is SNEGSKA (reference sequence). This CDR3 has 13 residues. The trim removed 3 bases at V and 6 bases at J, leaving 1 base unmatched. The CDR3 is CSASLAGAGELFF. CDR3 nucleotides: TGCAGTGCTAGTCTAGCGGGAGCCGGGGAGCTGTTTTTT.

The chain combines TRBV7-6 with TRBJ2-1; 8 nucleotides agree with TRBD2. There are 16 residues in the CDR3. Per germline, CDR1 SGHVS and CDR2 FNYEAQ. The V segment lost 7 bases and the J segment 0 bases; nucleotides outside the gene matches: 8. The CDR3 coding sequence is TGTGCCAGCACCTTTAGCGGGACGAGCTCCTACAATGAGCAGTTCTTC. Translated: CASTFSGTSSYNEQFF.

The V call is TRBV9, the J call TRBJ2-3; D possibly corresponds to TRBD1 (6 bases). V lost 2 bases and J lost 4, with 8 bases in between. In germline, CDR1 is SGDLS, CDR2 YYNGEE. The CDR3 has 13 amino acids. CDR3 DNA: TGTGCCAGCAGCGTGAGGGGGTCAGATACGCAGTATTTT. This encodes CASSVRGSDTQYF.

The chain uses TRBV30 and TRBJ2-7; a possible D gene is TRBD2 (5 bases). Germline CDR1 GTSNPN, CDR2 SVGIG (reference sequence). The V end was cut by 2 bases, the J end by 3 bases, with 8 bases between. This CDR3 is built from 12 residues. CDR3 nucleotides: TGTGCCTGGAGTTTGACTATCTACGAGCAGTACTTC. Residues: CAWSLTIYEQYF.

This clone was observed a handful of times. The CDR3 here is CASSQDRAGNTIYF. The CDR3 DNA reads as TGTGCCAGCAGCCAGGACAGGGCCGGAAACACCATATATTTT. The V and J genes are TRBV7-8 and TRBJ1-3; 8 bases line up with TRBD1. V shed 5 bases and J 4 bases; nucleotides not matched to a gene: 4. The CDR3 has 14 amino acids. The germline V gene has CDR1 SGHVS and CDR2 FQNEAQ.

J is TRBJ2-1 and V is TRBV5-1; tentative D call: TRBD2 (6 bases). This CDR3 comprises 15 residues. CDR1 SGHRS and CDR2 YFSETQ come from the germline V gene. The V end lost 5 bases, the J end lost 4 bases, and 16 bases lay between the germline ends. This chain's CDR3 is CASRVETRLYNEQFF. The CDR3, as DNA: TGCGCCAGCAGGGTAGAGACTAGGCTTTACAATGAGCAGTTCTTC. The whole variable domain, filled in from reference TRBV5-1 and TRBJ2-1, reads KAGVTQTPRYLIKTRGQQVTLSCSPISGHRSVSWYQQTPGQGLQFLFEYFSETQRNKGNFPGRFSGRQFSNSRSEMNVSTLELGDSALYLCASRVETRLYNEQFFGPGTRLTVL.

This rearrangement joins TRBV28 to TRBJ2-3; possibly TRBD2 for D (6 bases). V lost 5 bases, J lost 2 bases, and 11 bases lay in between. CDR3 length: 14 residues. Germline V gene sequence: CDR1 MDHEN, CDR2 SYDVKM. CDR3 DNA sequence: TGTGCCAGCAGTGTCGGGACTTCCACAGATACGCAGTATTTT. Its translation is CASSVGTSTDTQYF.